This T cell receptor (beta chain) was sequenced during a study of PD-L1 blockade in urothelial cancer. In the study overall: Atezolizumab (1,200 mg intravenously every 3 weeks) began in the mid-2010s for patients. The median T cell count in blood samples was about 140,000.

Using immunoSEQ multiplex PCR, the repertoire was profiled, and TCRdb retains in-frame clones only, with some absent. The sample carries around 110,000 clones, under 95% recorded once. Of note for this clone: Its antigen is not identified.

Time point indicated: peripheral blood 6 weeks after treatment start. Broader study findings: Durable-benefit cases showed more tumor-associated blood clone expansion at 3 weeks.

V dropped 1 base and J dropped 4; count of bases not matched to a gene: 4. Germline CDR1 is SNHLY and CDR2 is FYNNEI. The CDR3 consists of 15 residues. The TCR originated in a man in his 60s with urothelial cancer. V and J are TRBV2 and TRBJ2-7; TRBD2 matches at 10 bases. The sequencing here drew on PBMCs, taken around atezolizumab (anti-PD-L1) treatment. The CDR3 here is CASSEVSSGSYEQYF. CDR3 nucleotide sequence: TGTGCCAGCAGTGAAGTATCTAGCGGGAGTTACGAGCAGTACTTC.